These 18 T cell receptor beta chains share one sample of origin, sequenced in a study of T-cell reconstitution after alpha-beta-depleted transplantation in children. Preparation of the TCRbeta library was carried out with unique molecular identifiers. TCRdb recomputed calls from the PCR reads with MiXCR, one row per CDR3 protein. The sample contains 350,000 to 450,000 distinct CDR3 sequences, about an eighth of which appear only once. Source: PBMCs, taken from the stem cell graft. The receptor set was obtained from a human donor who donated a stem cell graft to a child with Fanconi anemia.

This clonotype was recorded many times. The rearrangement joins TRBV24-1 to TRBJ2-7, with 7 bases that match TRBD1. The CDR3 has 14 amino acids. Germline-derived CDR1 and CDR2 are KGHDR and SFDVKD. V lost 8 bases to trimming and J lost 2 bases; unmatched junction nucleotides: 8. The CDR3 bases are TGTGCCACCAAGTCCGGGACAGTGACCTACGAGCAGTACGTC. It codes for CATKSGTVTYEQYV.

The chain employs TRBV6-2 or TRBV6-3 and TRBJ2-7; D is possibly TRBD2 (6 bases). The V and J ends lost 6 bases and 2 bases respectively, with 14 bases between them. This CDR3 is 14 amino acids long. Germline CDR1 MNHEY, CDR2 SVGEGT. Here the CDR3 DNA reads TGTGCCAGCAGACCCCCGGGACTTACCTACGAGCAGTACTTC. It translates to CASRPPGLTYEQYF.

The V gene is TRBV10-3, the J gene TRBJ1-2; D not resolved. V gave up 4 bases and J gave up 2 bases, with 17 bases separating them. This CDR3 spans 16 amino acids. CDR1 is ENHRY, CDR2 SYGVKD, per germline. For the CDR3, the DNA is TGTGCCATCAGTGTGGATACATCAACCTCCAACTATGGCTACACCTTC. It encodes CAISVDTSTSNYGYTF.

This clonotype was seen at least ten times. In DNA, the CDR3 is TGTGCCAGCAGCTTACAATCAGGGGCGGCCTACGAGCAGTACTTC. It translates to CASSLQSGAAYEQYF. V and J are TRBV7-3 and TRBJ2-7; D is perhaps TRBD1 (6 bases). From germline, CDR1 is SGHTA and CDR2 FQGTGA. The V and J ends lost 2 bases and 2 bases respectively, with 13 bases between them. CDR3 length: 15 residues.

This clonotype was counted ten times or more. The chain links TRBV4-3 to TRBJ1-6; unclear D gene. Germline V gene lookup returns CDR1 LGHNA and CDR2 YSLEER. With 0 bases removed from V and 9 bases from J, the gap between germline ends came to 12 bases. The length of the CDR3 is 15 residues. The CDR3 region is CASSQDPPGGSPLHF. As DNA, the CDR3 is TGCGCCAGCAGCCAAGATCCCCCGGGCGGTTCACCCCTCCACTTT.

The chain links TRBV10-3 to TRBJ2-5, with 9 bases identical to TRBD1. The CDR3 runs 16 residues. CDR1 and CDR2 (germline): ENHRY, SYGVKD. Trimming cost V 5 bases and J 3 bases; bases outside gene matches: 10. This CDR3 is CAISSGEQGAKETQYF. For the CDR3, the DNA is TGTGCCATCAGTAGTGGCGAACAGGGGGCAAAAGAGACCCAGTACTTC.

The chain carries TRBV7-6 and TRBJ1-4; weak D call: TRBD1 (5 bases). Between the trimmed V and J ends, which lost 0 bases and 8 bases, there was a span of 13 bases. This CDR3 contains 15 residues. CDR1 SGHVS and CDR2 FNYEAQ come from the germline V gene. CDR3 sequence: CASSLAGADGEKLFF. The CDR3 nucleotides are TGTGCCAGCAGCTTAGCCGGGGCAGACGGGGAAAAACTGTTTTTT.

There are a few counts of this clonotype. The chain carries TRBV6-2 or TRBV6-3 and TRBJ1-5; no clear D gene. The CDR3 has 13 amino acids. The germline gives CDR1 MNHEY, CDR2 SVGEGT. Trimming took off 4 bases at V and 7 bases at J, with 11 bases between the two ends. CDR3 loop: CASSSLMGQPQHF. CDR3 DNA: TGTGCCAGCAGTTCCCTCATGGGGCAGCCCCAGCATTTT.

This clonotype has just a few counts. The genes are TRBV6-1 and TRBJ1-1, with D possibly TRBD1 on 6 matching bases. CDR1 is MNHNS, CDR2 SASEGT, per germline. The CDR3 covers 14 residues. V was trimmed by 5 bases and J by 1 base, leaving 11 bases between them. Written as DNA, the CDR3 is TGTGCCAGCAGTACAAGGGGGAGGAACACTGAAGCTTTCTTT. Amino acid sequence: CASSTRGRNTEAFF.

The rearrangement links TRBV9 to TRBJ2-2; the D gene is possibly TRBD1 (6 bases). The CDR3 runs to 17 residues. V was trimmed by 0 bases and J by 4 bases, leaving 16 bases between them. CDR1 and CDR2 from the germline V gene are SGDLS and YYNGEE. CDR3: CASSVEKGVARTGELFF. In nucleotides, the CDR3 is TGTGCCAGCAGCGTAGAAAAGGGGGTGGCCCGCACCGGGGAGCTGTTTTTT.

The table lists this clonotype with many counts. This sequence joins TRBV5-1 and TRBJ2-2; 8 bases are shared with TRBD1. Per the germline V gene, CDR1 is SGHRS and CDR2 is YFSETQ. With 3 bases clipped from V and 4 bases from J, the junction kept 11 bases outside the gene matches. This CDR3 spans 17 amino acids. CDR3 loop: CASSSATTGDFTGELFF. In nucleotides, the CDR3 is TGCGCCAGCAGCTCGGCAACGACAGGGGACTTCACCGGGGAGCTGTTTTTT. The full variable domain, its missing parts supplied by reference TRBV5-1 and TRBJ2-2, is KAGVTQTPRYLIKTRGQQVTLSCSPISGHRSVSWYQQTPGQGLQFLFEYFSETQRNKGNFPGRFSGRQFSNSRSEMNVSTLELGDSALYLCASSSATTGDFTGELFFGEGSRLTVL.

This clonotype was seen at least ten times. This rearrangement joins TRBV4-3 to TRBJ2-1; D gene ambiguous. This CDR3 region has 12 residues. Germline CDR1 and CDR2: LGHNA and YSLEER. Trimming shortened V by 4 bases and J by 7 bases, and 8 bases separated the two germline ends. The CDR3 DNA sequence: TGCGCCAGCAGCCTCGACTTAAATGAGCAGTTCTTC. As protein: CASSLDLNEQFF.

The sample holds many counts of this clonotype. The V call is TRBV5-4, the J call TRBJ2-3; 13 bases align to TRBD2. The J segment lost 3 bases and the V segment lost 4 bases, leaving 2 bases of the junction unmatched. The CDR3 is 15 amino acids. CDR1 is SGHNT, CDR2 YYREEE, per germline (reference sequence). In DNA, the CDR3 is TGTGCCAGCAGCCCGACTAGCGGGGGGACAGATACGCAGTATTTT. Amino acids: CASSPTSGGTDTQYF.

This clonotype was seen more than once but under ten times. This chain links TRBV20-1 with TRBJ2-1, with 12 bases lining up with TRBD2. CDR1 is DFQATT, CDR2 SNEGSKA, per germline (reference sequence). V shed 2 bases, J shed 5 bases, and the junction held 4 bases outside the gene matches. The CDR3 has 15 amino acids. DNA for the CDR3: TGCAGTGCTAGACTAGCGGGGGGGCCCAACAATGAGCAGTTCTTC. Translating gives CSARLAGGPNNEQFF.

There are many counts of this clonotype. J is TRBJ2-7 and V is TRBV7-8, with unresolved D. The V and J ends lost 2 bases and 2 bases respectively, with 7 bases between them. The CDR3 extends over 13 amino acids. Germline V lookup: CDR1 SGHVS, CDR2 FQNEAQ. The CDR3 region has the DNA TGTGCCAGCAGCTTACTCCCGACCTACGAGCAGTACGTC. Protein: CASSLLPTYEQYV.

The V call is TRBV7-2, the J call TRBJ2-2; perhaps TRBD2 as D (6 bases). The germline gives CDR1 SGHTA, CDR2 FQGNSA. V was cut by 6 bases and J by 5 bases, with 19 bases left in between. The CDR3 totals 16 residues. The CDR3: CASRGGEQKLTGELFF. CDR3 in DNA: TGTGCCAGCAGGGGGGGTGAACAGAAATTAACCGGGGAGCTGTTTTTT.

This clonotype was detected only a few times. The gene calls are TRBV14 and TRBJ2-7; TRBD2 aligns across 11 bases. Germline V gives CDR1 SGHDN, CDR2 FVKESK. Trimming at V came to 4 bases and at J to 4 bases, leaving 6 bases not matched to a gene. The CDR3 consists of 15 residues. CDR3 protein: CASSPRRLAGYEQYF. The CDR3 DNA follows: TGTGCCAGCAGCCCTCGTCGACTAGCGGGGTACGAGCAGTACTTC. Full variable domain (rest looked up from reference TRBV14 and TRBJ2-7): EAGVTQFPSHSVIEKGQTVTLRCDPISGHDNLYWYRRVMGKEIKFLLHFVKESKQDESGMPNNRFLAERTGGTYSTLKVQPAELEDSGVYFCASSPRRLAGYEQYFGPGTRLTVT.

This chain's CDR3 is CASSPEGGKSYNEQFF. As DNA, the CDR3 is TGCGCCAGCAGCCCCGAGGGGGGAAAATCCTACAATGAGCAGTTCTTC. V is TRBV4-1 and J is TRBJ2-1; D is possibly TRBD1 or TRBD2 (6 bases each). The length of the CDR3 is 16 residues. Germline CDR1 is MGHRA and CDR2 is YSYEKL. The V end lost 4 bases, the J end lost 1 base, and 14 bases lay between the germline ends.